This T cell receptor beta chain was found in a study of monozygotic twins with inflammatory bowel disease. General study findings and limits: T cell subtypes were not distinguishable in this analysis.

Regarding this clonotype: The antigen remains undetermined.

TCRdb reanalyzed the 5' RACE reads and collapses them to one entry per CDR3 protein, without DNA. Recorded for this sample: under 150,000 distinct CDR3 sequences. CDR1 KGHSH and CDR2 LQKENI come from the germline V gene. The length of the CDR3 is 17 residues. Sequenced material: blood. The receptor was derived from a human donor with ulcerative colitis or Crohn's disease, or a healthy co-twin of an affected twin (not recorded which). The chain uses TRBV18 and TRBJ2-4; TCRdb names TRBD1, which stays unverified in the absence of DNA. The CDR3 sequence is CASSPKQDPGAKNIQYF.